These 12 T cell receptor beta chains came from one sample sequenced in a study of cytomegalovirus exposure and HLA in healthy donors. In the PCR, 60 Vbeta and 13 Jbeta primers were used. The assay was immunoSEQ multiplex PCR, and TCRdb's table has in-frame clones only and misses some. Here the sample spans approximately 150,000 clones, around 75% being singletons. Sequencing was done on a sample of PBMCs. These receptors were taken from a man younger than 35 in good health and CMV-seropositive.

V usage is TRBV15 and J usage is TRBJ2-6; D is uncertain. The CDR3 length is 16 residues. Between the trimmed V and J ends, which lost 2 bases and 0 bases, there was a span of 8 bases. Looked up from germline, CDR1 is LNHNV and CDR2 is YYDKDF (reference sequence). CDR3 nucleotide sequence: TGTGCCACCAGCAGACATACAAACTCTGGGGCCAACGTCCTGACTTTC. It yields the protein CATSRHTNSGANVLTF.

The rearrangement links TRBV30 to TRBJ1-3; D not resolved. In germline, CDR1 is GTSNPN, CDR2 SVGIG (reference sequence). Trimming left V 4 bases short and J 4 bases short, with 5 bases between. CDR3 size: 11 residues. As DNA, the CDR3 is TGTGCCTGGACGGGGGGAAACACCATATATTTT. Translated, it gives CAWTGGNTIYF. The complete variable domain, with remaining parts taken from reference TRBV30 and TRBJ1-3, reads SQTIHQWPATLVQPVGSPLSLECTVEGTSNPNLYWYRQAAGRGLQLLFYSVGIGQISSEVPQNLSASRPQDRQFILSSKKLLLSDSGFYLCAWTGGNTIYFGEGSWLTVV.

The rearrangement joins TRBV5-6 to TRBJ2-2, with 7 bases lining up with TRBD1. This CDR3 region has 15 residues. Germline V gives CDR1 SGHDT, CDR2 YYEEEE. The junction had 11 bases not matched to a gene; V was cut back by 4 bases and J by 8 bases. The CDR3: CASSQGDGPFGELFF. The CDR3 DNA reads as TGTGCCAGCAGCCAGGGGGACGGGCCTTTTGGGGAGCTGTTTTTT.

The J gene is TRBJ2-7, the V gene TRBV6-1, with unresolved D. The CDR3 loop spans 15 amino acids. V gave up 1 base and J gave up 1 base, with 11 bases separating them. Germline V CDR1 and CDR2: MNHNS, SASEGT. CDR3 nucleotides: TGTGCCAGCAGTGAAGACCCAGGTGAATCCTACGAGCAGTACTTC. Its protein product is CASSEDPGESYEQYF.

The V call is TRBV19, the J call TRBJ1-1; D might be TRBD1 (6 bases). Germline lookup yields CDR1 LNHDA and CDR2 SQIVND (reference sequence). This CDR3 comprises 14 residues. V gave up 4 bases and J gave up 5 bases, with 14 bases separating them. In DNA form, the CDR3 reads TGTGCCAGTAGTACCACAGGGACCCTAACTGAAGCTTTCTTT. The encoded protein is CASSTTGTLTEAFF.

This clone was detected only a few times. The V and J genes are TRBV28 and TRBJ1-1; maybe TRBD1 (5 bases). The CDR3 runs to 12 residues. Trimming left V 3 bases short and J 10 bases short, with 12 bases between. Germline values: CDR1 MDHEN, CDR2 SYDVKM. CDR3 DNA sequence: TGTGCCAGCAGTTTGAGCAGGGAAGGAGCTTTCTTT. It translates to CASSLSREGAFF.

DNA of the CDR3: TGCGCCAGCAGCTCAACAGGGGATGAGCAGTTCTTC. Protein product: CASSSTGDEQFF. The chain has TRBV5-1 and TRBJ2-1; 7 bases are a match to TRBD1. Trimming removed 3 bases from V and 8 bases from J; junction bases left unmatched: 2. Per germline, CDR1 SGHRS and CDR2 YFSETQ. The CDR3 has 12 amino acids.

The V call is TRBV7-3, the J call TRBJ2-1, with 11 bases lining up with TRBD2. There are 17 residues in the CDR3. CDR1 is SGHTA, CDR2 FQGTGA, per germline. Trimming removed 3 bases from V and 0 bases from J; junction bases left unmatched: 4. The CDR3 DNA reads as TGTGCCAGCAGCTTGGGGACTAGCGGTAGCTCCTACAATGAGCAGTTCTTC. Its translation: CASSLGTSGSSYNEQFF.

The CDR3 sequence: CASSLGGFEQYF. The CDR3 DNA follows: TGTGCCAGCAGCCTCGGGGGGTTCGAGCAGTACTTC. This rearrangement joins TRBV28 to TRBJ2-7, with 7 bases lining up with TRBD2. V lost 6 bases to trimming and J lost 6 bases; unmatched junction nucleotides: 5. The CDR3 is made up of 12 amino acids. Germline V CDR1 and CDR2: MDHEN, SYDVKM.

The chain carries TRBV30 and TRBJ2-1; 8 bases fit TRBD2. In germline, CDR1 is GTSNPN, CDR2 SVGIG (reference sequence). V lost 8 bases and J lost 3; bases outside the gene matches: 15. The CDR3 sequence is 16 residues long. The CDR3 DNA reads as TGTGCCAGGGGGGGGTTCGGTAGCGGGGTCTACAATGAGCAGTTCTTC. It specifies CARGGFGSGVYNEQFF.

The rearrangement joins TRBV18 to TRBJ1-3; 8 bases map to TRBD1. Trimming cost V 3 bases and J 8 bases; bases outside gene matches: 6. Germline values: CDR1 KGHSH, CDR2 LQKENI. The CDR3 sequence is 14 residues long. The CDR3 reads CASSPRTGKDTIYF. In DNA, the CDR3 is TGTGCCAGCTCACCGCGGACAGGGAAGGACACCATATATTTT.

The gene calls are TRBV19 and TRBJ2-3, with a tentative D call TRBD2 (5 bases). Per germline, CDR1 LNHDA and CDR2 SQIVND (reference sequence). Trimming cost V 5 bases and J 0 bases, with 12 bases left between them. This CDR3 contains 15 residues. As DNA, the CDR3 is TGTGCCAGTAGTTTCGAGGGCACTAGCACAGATACGCAGTATTTT. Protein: CASSFEGTSTDTQYF.